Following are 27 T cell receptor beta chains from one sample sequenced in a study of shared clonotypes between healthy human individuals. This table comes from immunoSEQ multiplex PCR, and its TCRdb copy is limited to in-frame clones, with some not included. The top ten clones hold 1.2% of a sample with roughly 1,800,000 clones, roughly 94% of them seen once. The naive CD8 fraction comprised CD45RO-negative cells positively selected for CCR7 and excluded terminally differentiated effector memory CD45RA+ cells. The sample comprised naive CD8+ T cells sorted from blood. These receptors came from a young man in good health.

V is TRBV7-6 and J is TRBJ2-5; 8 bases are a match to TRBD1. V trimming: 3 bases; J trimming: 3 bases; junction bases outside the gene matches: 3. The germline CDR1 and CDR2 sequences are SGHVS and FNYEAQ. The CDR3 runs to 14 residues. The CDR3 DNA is TGTGCCAGCAGCTTTTCACAGGGGGAAGAGACCCAGTACTTC. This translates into CASSFSQGEETQYF.

CDR3: CATSRDRLLTAQETQYF. The CDR3 region has the DNA TGTGCCACCAGCAGAGACCGCCTTCTGACAGCCCAAGAGACCCAGTACTTC. This chain joins TRBV15 and TRBJ2-5, with TRBD1 as a possible D gene (5 bases). V lost 0 bases, J lost 1 base, and 15 bases lay in between. Per germline, CDR1 LNHNV and CDR2 YYDKDF (reference sequence). This CDR3 region has 17 residues.

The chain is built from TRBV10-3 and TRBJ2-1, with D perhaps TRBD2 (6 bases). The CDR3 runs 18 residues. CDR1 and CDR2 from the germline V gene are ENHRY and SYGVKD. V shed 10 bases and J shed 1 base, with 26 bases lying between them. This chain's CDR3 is CATRSVSPFGGSYNEQFF. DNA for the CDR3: TGTGCCACCCGATCTGTCTCCCCCTTCGGAGGGTCCTACAATGAGCAGTTCTTC.

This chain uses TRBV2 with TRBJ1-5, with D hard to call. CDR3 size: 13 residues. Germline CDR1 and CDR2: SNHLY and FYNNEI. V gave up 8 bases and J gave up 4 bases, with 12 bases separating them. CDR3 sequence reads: CASWPGGNQPQHF. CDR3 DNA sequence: TGTGCCAGCTGGCCCGGCGGGAATCAGCCCCAGCATTTT.

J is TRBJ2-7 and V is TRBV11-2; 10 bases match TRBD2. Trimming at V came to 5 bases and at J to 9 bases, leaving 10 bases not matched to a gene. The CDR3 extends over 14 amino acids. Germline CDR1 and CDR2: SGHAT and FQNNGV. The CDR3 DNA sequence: TGTGCCAGCAGCACCGGACTAGCGGAGCGGGGGCAGTACTTC. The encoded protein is CASSTGLAERGQYF.

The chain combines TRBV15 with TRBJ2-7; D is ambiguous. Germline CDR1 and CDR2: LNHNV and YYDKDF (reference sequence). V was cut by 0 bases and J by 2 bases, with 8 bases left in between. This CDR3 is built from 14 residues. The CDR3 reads CATSRDGNTYEQYF. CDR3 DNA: TGTGCCACCAGCAGAGACGGTAATACCTACGAGCAGTACTTC.

For the CDR3, the DNA is TGTGCCGGAGGCTCGGACGGCTACGAGCAGTACTTC. Protein: CAGGSDGYEQYF. The chain employs TRBV30 and TRBJ2-7; perhaps TRBD2 as D (5 bases). The CDR3 length is 12 residues. CDR1 is GTSNPN and CDR2 is SVGIG in the germline V gene (reference sequence). V lost 8 bases to trimming and J lost 3 bases, with 14 bases between them. Supplemented by reference TRBV30 and TRBJ2-7, the full variable domain reads SQTIHQWPATLVQPVGSPLSLECTVEGTSNPNLYWYRQAAGRGLQLLFYSVGIGQISSEVPQNLSASRPQDRQFILSSKKLLLSDSGFYLCAGGSDGYEQYFGPGTRLTVT.

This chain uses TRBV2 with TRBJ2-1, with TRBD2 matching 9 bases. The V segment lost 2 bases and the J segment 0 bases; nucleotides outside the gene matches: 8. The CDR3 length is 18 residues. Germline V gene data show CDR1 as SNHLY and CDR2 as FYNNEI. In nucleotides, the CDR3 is TGTGCCAGCAGTGAATCTTTTATGCGGGGGGGCTCCTACAATGAGCAGTTCTTC. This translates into CASSESFMRGGSYNEQFF.

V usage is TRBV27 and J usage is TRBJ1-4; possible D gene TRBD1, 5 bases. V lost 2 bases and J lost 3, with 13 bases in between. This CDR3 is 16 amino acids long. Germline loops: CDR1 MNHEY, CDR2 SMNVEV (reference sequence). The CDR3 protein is CASSLGASRSNEKLFF. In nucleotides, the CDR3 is TGTGCCAGCAGTTTAGGGGCGTCCCGATCTAATGAAAAACTGTTTTTT. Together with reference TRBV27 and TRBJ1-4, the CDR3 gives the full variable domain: EAQVTQNPRYLITVTGKKLTVTCSQNMNHEYMSWYRQDPGLGLRQIYYSMNVEVTDKGDVPEGYKVSRKEKRNFPLILESPSPNQTSLYFCASSLGASRSNEKLFFGSGTQLSVL.

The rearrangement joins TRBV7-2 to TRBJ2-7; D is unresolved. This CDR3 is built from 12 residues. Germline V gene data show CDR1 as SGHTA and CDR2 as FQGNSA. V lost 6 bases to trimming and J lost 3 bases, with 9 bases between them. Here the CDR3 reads CASSSDGYEQYF. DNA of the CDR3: TGTGCCAGCAGTTCGGACGGCTACGAGCAGTACTTC.

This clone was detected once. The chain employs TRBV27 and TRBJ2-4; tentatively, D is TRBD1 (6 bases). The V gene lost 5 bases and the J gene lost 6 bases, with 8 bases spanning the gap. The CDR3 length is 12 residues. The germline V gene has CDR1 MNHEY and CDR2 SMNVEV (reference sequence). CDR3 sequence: CASSMTGNIQYF. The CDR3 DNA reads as TGTGCCAGCAGTATGACAGGAAACATTCAGTACTTC.

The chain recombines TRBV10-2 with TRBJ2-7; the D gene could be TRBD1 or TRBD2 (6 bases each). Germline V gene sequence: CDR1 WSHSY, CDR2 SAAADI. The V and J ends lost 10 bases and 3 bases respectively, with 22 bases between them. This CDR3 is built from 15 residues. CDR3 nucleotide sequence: TGCGCCACCAAAGGAGGGGGGTCTTCTAACTACGAGCAGTACTTC. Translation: CATKGGGSSNYEQYF.

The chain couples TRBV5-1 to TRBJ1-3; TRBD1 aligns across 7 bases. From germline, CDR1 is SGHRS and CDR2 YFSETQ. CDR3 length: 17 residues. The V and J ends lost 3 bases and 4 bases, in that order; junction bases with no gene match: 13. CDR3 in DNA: TGCGCCAGCAGCTCACGACAGGGAGCCATAGCAGGAAACACCATATATTTT. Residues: CASSSRQGAIAGNTIYF.

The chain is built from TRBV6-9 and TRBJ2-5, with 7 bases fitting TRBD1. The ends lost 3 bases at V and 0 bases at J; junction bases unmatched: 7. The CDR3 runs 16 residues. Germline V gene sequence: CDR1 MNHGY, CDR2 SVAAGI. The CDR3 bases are TGTGCCAGCAGTTACTCCTGGACAGGTAACCAAGAGACCCAGTACTTC. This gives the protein CASSYSWTGNQETQYF.

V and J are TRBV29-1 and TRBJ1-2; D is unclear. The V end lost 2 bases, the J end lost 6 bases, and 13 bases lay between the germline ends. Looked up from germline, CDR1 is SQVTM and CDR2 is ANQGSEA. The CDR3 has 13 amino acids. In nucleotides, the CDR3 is TGCAGCGTTGAAAACCCAGGACCCAATGGCTACACCTTC. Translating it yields CSVENPGPNGYTF. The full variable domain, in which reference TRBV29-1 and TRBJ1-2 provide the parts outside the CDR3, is SAVISQKPSRDICQRGTSLTIQCQVDSQVTMMFWYRQQPGQSLTLIATANQGSEATYESGFVIDKFPISRPNLTFSTLTVSNMSPEDSSIYLCSVENPGPNGYTFGSGTRLTVV.

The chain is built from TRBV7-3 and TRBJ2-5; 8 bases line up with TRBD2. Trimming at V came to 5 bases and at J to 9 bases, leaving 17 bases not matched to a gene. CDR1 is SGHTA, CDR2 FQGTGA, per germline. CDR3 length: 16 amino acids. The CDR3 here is CASSQTGLEGPGAQYF. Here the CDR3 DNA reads TGTGCCAGCAGCCAAACGGGACTAGAGGGCCCTGGGGCCCAGTACTTC.

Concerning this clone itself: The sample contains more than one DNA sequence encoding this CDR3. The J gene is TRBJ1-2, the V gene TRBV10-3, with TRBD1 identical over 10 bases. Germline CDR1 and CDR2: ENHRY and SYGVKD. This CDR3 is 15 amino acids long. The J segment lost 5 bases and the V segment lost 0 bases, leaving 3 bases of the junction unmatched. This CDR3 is CAISESTGGWYGYTF. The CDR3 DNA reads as TGTGCCATCAGTGAGTCGACAGGGGGCTGGTATGGCTACACCTTC.

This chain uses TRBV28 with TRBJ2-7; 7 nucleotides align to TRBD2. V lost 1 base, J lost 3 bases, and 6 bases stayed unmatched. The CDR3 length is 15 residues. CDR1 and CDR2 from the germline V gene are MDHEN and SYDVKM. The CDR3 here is CASSLSGEGNYEQYF. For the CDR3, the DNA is TGTGCCAGCAGTTTATCCGGGGAGGGCAACTACGAGCAGTACTTC.

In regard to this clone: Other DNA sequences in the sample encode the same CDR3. CDR3 nucleotide sequence: TGTGCCAGCAGTTTTTTGAACACTGAAGCTTTCTTT. It codes for CASSFLNTEAFF. The rearrangement links TRBV28 to TRBJ1-1; D gene unclear. Germline assignment: CDR1 MDHEN and CDR2 SYDVKM. V shed 3 bases and J shed 0 bases, with 2 bases lying between them. The CDR3 runs to 12 residues.

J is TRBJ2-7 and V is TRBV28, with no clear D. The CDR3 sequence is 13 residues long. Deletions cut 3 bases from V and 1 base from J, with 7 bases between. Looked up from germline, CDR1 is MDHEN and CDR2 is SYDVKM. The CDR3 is CASSFTESYEQYF. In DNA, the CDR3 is TGTGCCAGCAGTTTCACAGAATCCTACGAGCAGTACTTC.

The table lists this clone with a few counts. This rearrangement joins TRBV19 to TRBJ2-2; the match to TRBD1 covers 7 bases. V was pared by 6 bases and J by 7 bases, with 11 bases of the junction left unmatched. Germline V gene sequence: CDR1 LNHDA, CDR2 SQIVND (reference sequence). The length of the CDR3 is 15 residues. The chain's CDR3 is CASRTTGAGGGELFF. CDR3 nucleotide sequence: TGTGCCAGTAGAACTACAGGGGCGGGTGGCGGGGAGCTGTTTTTT.

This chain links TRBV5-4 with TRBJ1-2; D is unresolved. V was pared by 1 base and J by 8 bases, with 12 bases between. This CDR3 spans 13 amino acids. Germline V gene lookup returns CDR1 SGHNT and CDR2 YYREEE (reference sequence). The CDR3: CASSLNPVRGYTF. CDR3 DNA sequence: TGTGCCAGCAGCTTGAATCCTGTTAGGGGCTACACCTTC.

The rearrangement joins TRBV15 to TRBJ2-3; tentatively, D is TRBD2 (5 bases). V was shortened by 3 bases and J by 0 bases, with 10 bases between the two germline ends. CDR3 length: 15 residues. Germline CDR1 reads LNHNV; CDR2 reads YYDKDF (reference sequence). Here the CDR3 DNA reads TGTGCCACCAGCAGTGTGCGGACTAGCACAGATACGCAGTATTTT. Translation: CATSSVRTSTDTQYF.

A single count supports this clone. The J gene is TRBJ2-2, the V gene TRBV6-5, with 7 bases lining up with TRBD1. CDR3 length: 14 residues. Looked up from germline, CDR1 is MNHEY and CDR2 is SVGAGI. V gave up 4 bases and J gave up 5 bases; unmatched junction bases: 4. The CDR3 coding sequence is TGTGCCAGCAGTTTAGGGGGCGAAACCGGGGAGCTGTTTTTT. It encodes CASSLGGETGELFF.

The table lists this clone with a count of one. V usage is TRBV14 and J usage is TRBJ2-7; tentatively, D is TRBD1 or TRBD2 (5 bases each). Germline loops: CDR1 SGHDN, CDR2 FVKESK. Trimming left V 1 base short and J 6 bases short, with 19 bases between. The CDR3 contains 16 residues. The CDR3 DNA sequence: TGTGCCAGCAGCCAAGTCACCGGGACGGTGCCCTTCGAGCAGTACTTC. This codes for CASSQVTGTVPFEQYF.

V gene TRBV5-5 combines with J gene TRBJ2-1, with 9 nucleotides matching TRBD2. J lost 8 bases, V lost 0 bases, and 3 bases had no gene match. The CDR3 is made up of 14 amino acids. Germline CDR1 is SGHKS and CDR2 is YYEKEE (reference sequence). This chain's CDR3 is CASSLVSGSDEQFF. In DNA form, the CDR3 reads TGTGCCAGCAGCTTGGTTAGCGGGAGCGATGAGCAGTTCTTC.

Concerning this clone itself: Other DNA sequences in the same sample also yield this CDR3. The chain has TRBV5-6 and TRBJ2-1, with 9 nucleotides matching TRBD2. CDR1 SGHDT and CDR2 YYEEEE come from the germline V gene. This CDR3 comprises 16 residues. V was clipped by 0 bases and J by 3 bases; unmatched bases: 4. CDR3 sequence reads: CASSLALAGDYNEQFF. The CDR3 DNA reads TGTGCCAGCAGCTTGGCCTTAGCGGGAGACTACAATGAGCAGTTCTTC. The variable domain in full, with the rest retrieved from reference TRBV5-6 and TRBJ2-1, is DAGVTQSPTHLIKTRGQQVTLRCSPKSGHDTVSWYQQALGQGPQFIFQYYEEEERQRGNFPDRFSGHQFPNYSSELNVNALLLGDSALYLCASSLALAGDYNEQFFGPGTRLTVL.